This is a list of T cell receptor beta chains from one sample in a study of T cells after yellow fever vaccination. TCRdb redid the calling of the 5' RACE reads with MiXCR, one entry per CDR3 protein. The table shows approximately 580,000 distinct CDR3 sequences, with approximately 16% occurring only once. Sequencing was performed on PBMCs, taken roughly 5 days after the first yellow fever vaccination. Receptors originate from a young man who received the YFV17D yellow fever vaccine. CDR3s include the opening cysteine and the closing phenylalanine or tryptophan. D genes are given only for firm matches. Some rows mark clone size as missing; the rest say once, few, many or name a class of expanded clone.

NA	many	TRBV7-2	TRBJ1-5	CASSSVAWQPQHF	TGTGCCAGCAGCTCGGTGGCATGGCAGCCCCAGCATTTT
NA	NA	TRBV6-2/TRBV6-3	TRBJ2-4	CASSYGGGIVKNIQYF	TGTGCCAGCAGTTACGGGGGCGGAATAGTCAAAAACATTCAGTACTTC
NA	many	TRBV6-1	TRBJ2-1	CASSMRRNQFYNEQFF	TGTGCCAGCAGTATGAGACGTAACCAGTTCTACAATGAGCAGTTCTTC
TRBD2	NA	TRBV28	TRBJ2-1	CASSSPTGTSGGYGEQFF	TGTGCCAGCAGTTCACCTACCGGGACTAGCGGGGGGTATGGTGAGCAGTTCTTC
NA	NA	TRBV2	TRBJ2-3	CASSVWVGITDTQYF	TGTGCCAGCAGTGTGTGGGTCGGGATCACAGATACGCAGTATTTT
NA	NA	TRBV3-1	TRBJ1-1	CASSQGRATEAFF	TGTGCCAGCAGCCAAGGCAGGGCGACTGAAGCTTTCTTT
NA	NA	TRBV7-9	TRBJ2-5	CASTPWAEQETQYF	TGTGCCAGCACCCCTTGGGCGGAGCAAGAGACCCAGTACTTC
NA	few	TRBV3-1	TRBJ2-7	CASSQGQSYEQYF	TGTGCCAGCAGCCAGGGGCAGAGCTACGAGCAGTACTTC
NA	NA	TRBV3-1	TRBJ1-5	CASSQDGPYSNQPQHF	TGTGCCAGCAGCCAAGACGGACCCTATAGCAATCAGCCCCAGCATTTT
NA	NA	TRBV12-3/TRBV12-4	TRBJ1-1	CASSLIQGMTEAFF	TGTGCCAGCAGTTTAATTCAGGGGATGACTGAAGCTTTCTTT